This T cell receptor (beta chain) was documented in a study of spatial heterogeneity in lung cancer. At the level of the study: The study found that TCR transcript counts in tumor regions correlated strongly with a matched bulk RNA-seq T cell module score. The study, taken as a whole, reports: Mutation counts in tumors were tracked by counts of expanded intratumoral alpha and beta TCRs.

Indicated time point: sample taken at primary tumor resection. The donor group consisted of roughly 70 patients who had untreated, early-stage non-small cell lung cancer. Germline V gene sequence: CDR1 SEHNR, CDR2 FQNEAQ (reference sequence). CDR3 length equals 14 residues. Germline trimming cut 4 bases from V and 3 bases from J; bases unmatched to any gene: 4. This clonotype is judged medium-sized (0.01 to 0.1%). Its antigen is unidentified. This beta chain came through as a stray read in a library set up for alpha chains, and its size says little. Each TCR cDNA molecule bore a unique molecular identifier. TCRdb re-called the 5' RACE reads with MiXCR, one entry per CDR3 protein. The sample carries 3,000 to 4,000 distinct CDR3 sequences, just under 7% recorded once.

This chain joins TRBV7-9 and TRBJ1-1, with TRBD1 identical over 8 bases. The sequencing here drew on lung tumor tissue, taken at surgery. This TCR was sampled from a male donor with early-stage non-small cell lung cancer. This CDR3 is CASSSDRGYTEAFF. For the CDR3, the DNA is TGTGCCAGCAGCTCCGACAGGGGTTACACTGAAGCTTTCTTT.